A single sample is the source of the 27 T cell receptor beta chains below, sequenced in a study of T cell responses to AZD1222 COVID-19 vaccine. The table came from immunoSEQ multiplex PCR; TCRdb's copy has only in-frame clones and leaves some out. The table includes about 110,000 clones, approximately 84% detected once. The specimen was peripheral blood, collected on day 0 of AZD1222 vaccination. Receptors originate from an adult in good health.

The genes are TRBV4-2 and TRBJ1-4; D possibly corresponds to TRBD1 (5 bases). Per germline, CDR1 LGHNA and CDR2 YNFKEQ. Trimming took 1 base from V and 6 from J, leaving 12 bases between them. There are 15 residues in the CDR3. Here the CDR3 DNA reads TGTGCCAGCAGCCAAGTGGCGGGGACTGATGAAAAACTGTTTTTT. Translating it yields CASSQVAGTDEKLFF.

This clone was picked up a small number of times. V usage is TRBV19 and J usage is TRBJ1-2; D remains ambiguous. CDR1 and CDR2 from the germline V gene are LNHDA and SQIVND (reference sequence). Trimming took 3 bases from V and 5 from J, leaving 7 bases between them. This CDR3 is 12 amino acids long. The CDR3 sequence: CASSISEYGYTF. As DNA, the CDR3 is TGTGCCAGTAGTATTTCGGAGTATGGCTACACCTTC.

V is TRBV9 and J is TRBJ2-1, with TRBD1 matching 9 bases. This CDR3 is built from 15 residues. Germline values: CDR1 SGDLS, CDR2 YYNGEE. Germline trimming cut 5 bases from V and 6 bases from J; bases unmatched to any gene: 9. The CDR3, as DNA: TGTGCCAGCAGGGCCACCGGGACAGGGATCAATGAGCAGTTCTTC. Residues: CASRATGTGINEQFF.

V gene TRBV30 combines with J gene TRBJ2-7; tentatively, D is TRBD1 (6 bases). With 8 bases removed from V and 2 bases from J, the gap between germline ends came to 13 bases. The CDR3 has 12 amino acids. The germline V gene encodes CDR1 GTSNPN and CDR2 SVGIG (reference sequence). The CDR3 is CAGTGHTYEQYF. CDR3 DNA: TGTGCCGGAACAGGGCATACCTACGAGCAGTACTTC.

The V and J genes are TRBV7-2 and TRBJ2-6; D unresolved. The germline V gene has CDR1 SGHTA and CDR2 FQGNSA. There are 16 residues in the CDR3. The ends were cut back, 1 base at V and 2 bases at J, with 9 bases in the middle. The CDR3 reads CASSLDGVPGANVLTF. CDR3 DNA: TGTGCCAGCAGCTTAGATGGGGTCCCTGGGGCCAACGTCCTGACTTTC.

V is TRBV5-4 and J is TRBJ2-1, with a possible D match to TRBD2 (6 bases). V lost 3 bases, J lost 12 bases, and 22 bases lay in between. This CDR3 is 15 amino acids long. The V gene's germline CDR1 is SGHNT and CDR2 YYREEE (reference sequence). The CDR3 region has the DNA TGTGCCAGCAGCTCCGGGGGTAACTACAATCGGGGGCAGTTCTTC. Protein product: CASSSGGNYNRGQFF.

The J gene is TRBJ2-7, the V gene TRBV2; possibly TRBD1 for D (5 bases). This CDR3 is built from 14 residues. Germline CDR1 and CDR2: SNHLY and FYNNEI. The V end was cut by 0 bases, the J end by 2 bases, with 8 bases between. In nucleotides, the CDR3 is TGTGCCAGCAGTGAAGCGGGGCAGACCTACGAGCAGTACTTC. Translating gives CASSEAGQTYEQYF.

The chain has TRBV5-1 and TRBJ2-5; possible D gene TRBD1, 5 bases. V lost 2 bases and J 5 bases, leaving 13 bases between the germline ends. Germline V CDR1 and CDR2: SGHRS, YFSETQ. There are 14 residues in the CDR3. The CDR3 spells CASSFSGNGETQYF. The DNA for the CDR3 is TGCGCCAGCAGCTTTTCAGGGAATGGGGAGACCCAGTACTTC.

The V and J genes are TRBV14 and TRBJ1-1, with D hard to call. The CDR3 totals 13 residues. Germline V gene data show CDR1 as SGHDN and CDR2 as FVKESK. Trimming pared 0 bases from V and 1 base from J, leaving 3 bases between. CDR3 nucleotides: TGTGCCAGCAGCCAAGATAGGAACACTGAAGCTTTCTTT. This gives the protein CASSQDRNTEAFF.

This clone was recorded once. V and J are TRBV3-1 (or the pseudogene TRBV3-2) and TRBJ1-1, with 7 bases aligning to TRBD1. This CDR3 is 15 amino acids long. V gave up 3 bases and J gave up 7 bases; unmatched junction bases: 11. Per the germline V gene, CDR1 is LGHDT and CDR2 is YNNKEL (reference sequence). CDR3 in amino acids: CASSHRPGTVREAFF. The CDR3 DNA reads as TGTGCCAGCAGCCACCGACCCGGGACAGTCCGTGAAGCTTTCTTT.

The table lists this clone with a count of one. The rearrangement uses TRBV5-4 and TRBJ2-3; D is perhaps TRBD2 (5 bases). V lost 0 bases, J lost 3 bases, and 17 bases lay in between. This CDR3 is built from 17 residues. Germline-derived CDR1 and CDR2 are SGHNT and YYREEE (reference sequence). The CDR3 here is CASSLAGVARRTDTQYF. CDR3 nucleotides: TGTGCCAGCAGCTTGGCCGGTGTGGCCCGGAGGACAGATACGCAGTATTTT.

The CDR3 loop is CASSAIGESNEKLFF. The CDR3 DNA reads as TGTGCCAGCAGCGCTATCGGGGAGTCTAATGAAAAACTGTTTTTT. The J gene is TRBJ1-4, the V gene TRBV9; D ambiguous. Looked up from germline, CDR1 is SGDLS and CDR2 is YYNGEE. The CDR3 sequence is 15 residues long. V lost 3 bases, J lost 3 bases, and 12 bases lay in between.

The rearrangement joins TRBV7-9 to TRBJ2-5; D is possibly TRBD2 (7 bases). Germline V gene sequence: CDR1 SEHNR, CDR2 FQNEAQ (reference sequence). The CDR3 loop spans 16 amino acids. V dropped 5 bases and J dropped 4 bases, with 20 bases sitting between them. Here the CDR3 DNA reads TGTGCCAGCAGCCCTTCTCGGGGGGCGGGTAGAGAGACCCAGTACTTC. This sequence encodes CASSPSRGAGRETQYF.

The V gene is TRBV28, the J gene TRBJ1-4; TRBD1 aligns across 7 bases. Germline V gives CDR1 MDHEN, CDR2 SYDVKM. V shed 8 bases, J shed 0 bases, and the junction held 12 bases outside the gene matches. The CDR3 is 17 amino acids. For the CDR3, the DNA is TGTGCCAGCGGAACCCGGGGACAGACCACAACTAATGAAAAACTGTTTTTT. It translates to CASGTRGQTTTNEKLFF.

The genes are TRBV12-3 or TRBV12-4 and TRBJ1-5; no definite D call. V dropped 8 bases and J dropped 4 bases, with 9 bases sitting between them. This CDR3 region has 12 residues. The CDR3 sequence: CASGLMNQPQHF. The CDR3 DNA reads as TGTGCCAGCGGGCTCATGAATCAGCCCCAGCATTTT.

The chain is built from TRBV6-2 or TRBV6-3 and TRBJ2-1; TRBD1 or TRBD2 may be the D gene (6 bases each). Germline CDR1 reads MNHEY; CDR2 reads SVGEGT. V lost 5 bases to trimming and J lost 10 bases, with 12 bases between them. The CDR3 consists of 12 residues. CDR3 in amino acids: CASSLWRGEQFF. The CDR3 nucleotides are TGTGCCAGCAGTCTATGGAGGGGGGAGCAGTTCTTC.

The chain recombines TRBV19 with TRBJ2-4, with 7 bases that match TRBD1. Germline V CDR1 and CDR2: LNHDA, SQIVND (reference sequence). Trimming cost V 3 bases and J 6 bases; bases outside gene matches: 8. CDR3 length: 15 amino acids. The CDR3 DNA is TGTGCCAGTAGTATGGGCCAGGGGGTCCTAAACATTCAGTACTTC. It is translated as CASSMGQGVLNIQYF.

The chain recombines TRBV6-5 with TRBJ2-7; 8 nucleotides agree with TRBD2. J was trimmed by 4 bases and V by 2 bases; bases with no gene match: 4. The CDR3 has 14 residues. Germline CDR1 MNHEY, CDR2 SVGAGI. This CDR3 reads CASSYGGRIYEQYF. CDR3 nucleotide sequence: TGTGCCAGCAGTTACGGCGGGAGGATATACGAGCAGTACTTC.

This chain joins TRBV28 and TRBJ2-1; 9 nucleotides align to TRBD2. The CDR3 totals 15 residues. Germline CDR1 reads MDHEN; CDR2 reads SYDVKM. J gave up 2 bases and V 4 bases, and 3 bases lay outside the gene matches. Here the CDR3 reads CASSWASGAYNEQFF. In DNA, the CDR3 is TGTGCCAGCAGTTGGGCTAGCGGGGCCTACAATGAGCAGTTCTTC.

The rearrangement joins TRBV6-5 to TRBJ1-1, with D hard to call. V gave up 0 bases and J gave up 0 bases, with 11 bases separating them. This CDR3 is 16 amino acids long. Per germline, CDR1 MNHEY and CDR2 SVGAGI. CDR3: CASSYSYPGMNTEAFF. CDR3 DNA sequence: TGTGCCAGCAGTTACTCATACCCCGGGATGAACACTGAAGCTTTCTTT.

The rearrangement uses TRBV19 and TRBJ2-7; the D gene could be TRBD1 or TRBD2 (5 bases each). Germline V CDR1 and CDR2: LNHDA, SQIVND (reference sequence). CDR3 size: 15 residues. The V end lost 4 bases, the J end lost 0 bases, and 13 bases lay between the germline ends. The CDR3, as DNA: TGTGCCAGTAGTAACCGGGACGGGGACTCCTACGAGCAGTACTTC. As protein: CASSNRDGDSYEQYF.

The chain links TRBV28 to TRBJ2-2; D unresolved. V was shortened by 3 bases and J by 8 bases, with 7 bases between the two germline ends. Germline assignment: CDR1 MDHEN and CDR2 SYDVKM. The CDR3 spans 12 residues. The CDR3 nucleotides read TGTGCCAGCAGTTTTGCTAAGGGGGAGCTGTTTTTT. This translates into CASSFAKGELFF.

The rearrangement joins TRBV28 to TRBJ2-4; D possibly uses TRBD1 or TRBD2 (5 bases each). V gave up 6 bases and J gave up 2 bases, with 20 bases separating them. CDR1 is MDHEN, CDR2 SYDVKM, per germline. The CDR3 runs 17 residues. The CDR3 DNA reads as TGTGCCAGCAGCCTACCGAGAGGGGATAGGACCAAAAACATTCAGTACTTC. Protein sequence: CASSLPRGDRTKNIQYF.

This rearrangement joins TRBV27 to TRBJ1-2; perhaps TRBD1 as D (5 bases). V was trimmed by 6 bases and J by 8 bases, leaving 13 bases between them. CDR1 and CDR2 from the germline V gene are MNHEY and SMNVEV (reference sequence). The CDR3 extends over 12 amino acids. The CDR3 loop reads CASRGPLEGYTF. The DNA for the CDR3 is TGTGCCAGCAGGGGACCTTTGGAAGGCTACACCTTC.

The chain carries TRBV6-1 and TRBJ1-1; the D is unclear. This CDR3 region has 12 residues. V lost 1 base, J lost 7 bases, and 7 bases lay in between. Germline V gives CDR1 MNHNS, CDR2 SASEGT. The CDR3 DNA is TGTGCCAGCAGTGAAGTGAGAGGTGAAGCTTTCTTT. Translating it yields CASSEVRGEAFF.

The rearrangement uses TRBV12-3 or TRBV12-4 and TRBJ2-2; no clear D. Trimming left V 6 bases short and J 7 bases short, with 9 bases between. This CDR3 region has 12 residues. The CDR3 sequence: CASRIADGELFF. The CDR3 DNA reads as TGTGCCAGCAGGATAGCAGACGGGGAGCTGTTTTTT.

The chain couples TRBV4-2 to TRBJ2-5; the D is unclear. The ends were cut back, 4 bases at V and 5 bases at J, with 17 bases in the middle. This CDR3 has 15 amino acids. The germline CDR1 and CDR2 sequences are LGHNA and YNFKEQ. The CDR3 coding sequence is TGTGCCAGCAGCCGAGATAATGGCGATCTGGAGACCCAGTACTTC. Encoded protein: CASSRDNGDLETQYF.